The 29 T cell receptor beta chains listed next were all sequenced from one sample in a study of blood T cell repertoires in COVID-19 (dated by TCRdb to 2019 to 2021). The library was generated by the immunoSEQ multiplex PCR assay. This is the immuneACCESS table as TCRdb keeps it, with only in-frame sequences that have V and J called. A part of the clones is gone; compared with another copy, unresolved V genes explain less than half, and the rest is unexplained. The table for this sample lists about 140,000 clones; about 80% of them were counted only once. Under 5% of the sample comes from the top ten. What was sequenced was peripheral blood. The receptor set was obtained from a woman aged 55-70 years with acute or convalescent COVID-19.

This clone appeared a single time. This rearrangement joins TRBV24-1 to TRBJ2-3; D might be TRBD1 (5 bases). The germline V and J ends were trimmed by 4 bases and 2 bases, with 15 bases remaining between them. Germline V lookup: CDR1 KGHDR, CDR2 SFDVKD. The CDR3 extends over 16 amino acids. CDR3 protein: CATSDPRTGPTDTQYF. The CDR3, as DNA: TGTGCCACCAGTGACCCGAGAACAGGACCCACAGATACGCAGTATTTT.

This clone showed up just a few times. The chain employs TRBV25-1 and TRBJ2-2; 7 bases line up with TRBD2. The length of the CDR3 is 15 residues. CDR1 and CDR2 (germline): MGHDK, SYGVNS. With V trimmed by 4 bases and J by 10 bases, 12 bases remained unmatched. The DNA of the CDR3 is TGTGCCAGCAGTGCCGAGGGAGGGCCTATTGAGGAGCTGTTTTTT. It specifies CASSAEGGPIEELFF. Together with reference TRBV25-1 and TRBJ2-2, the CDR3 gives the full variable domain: EADIYQTPRYLVIGTGKKITLECSQTMGHDKMYWYQQDPGMELHLIHYSYGVNSTEKGDLSSESTVSRIRTEHFPLTLESARPSHTSQYLCASSAEGGPIEELFFGEGSRLTVL.

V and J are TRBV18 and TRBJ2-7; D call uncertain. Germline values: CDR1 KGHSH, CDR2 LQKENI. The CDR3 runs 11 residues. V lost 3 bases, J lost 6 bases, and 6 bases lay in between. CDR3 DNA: TGTGCCAGCTCACCGCGGTTCGAGCAGTACTTC. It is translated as CASSPRFEQYF.

The CDR3 DNA sequence: TGTGCCAGCAGTGAACCAGGGGGCTTTGAAAAACTGTTTTTT. It specifies CASSEPGGFEKLFF. This chain connects TRBV6-1 to TRBJ1-4, with 8 nucleotides matching TRBD1. Unmatched junction bases numbered 3, after V lost 2 bases and J lost 7 bases. CDR3 length equals 14 residues. Germline CDR1 and CDR2: MNHNS and SASEGT.

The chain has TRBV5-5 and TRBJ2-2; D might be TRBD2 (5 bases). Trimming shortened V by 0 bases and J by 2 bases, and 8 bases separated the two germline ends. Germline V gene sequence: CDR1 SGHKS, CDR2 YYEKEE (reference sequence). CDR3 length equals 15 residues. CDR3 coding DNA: TGTGCCAGCAGCTTGGGAGGGTATAACACCGGGGAGCTGTTTTTT. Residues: CASSLGGYNTGELFF.

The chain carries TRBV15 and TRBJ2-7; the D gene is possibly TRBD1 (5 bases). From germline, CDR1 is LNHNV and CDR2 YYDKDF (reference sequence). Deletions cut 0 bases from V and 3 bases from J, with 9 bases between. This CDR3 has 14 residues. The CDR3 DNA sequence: TGTGCCACCAGCAGAGATAGGGGAAACTACGAGCAGTACTTC. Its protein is CATSRDRGNYEQYF. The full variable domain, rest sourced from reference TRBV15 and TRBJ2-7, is DAMVIQNPRYQVTQFGKPVTLSCSQTLNHNVMYWYQQKSSQAPKLLFHYYDKDFNNEADTPDNFQSRRPNTSFCFLDIRSPGLGDTAMYLCATSRDRGNYEQYFGPGTRLTVT.

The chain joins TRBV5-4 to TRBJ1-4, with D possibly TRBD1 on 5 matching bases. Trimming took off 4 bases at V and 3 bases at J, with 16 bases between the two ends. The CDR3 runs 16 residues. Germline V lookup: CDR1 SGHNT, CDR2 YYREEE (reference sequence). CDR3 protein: CASSRYQGAANEKLFF. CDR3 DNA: TGTGCCAGCAGCCGCTACCAGGGTGCGGCTAATGAAAAACTGTTTTTT.

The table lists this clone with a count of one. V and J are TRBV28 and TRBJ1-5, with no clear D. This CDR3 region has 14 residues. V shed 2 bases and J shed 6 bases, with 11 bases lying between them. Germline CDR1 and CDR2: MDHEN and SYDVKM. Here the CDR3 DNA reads TGTGCCAGCAGTTTAACCGGATCGGGTCAGCCCCAGCATTTT. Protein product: CASSLTGSGQPQHF. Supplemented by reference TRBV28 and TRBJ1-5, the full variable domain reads DVKVTQSSRYLVKRTGEKVFLECVQDMDHENMFWYRQDPGLGLRLIYFSYDVKMKEKGDIPEGYSVSREKKERFSLILESASTNQTSMYLCASSLTGSGQPQHFGDGTRLSIL.

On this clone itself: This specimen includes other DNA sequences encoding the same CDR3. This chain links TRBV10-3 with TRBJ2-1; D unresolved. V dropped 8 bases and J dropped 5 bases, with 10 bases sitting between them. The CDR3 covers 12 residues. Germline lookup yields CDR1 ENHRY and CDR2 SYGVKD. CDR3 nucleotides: TGTGCCATCGGGCTGAACAACAATGAGCAGTTCTTC. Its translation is CAIGLNNNEQFF.

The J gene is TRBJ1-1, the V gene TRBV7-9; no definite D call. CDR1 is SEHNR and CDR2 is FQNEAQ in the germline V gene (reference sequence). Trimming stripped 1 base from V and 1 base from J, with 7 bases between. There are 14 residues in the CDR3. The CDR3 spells CASSLDVANTEAFF. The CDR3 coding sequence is TGTGCCAGCAGCTTAGATGTAGCGAACACTGAAGCTTTCTTT.

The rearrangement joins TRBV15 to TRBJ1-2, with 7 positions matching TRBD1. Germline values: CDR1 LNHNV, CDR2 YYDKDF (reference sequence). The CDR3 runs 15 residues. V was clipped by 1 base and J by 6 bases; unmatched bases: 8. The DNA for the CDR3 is TGTGCCACCAGCAGAGGCCCGGGACAGACAGATGGCTACACCTTC. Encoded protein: CATSRGPGQTDGYTF.

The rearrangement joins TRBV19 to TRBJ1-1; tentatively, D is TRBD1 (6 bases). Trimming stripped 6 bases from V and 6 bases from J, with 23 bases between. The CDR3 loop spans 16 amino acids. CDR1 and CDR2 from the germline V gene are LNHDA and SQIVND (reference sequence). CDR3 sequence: CASSSRLGGGGSEAFF. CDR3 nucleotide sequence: TGTGCCAGTAGCTCGAGGCTTGGAGGGGGGGGCTCTGAAGCTTTCTTT.

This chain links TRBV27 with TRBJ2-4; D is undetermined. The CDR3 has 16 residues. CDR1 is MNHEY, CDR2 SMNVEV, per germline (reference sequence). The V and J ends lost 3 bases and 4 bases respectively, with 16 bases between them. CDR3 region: CASSFGPTTGKNIQYF. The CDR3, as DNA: TGTGCCAGCAGTTTTGGGCCCACCACCGGAAAAAACATTCAGTACTTC.

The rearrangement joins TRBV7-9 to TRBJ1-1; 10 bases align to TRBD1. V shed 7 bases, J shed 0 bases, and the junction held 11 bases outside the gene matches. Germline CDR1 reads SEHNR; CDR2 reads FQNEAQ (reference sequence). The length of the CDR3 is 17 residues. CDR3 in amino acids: CASTRDRDRGMNTEAFF. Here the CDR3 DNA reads TGTGCCAGCACCCGGGATAGGGACAGGGGTATGAACACTGAAGCTTTCTTT.

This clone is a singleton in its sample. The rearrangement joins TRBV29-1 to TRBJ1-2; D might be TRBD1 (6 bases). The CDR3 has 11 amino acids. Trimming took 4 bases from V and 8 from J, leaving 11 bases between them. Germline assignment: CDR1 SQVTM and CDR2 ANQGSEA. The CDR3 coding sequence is TGCAGCGTTGCAGGGGTCTCCGGCTACACCTTC. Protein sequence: CSVAGVSGYTF.

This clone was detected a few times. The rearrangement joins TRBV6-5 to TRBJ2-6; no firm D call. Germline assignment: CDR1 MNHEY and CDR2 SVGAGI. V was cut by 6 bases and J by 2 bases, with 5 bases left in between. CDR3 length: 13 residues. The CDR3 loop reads CASRFAGANVLTF. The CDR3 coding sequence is TGTGCCAGCAGGTTCGCTGGGGCCAACGTCCTGACTTTC.

The CDR3 is CASSVGQGRYNEQFF. CDR3 bases: TGTGCCAGCAGCGTAGGACAGGGGAGATACAATGAGCAGTTCTTC. The chain recombines TRBV9 with TRBJ2-1; 8 nucleotides line up with TRBD1. The V gene end was trimmed by 0 bases and the J gene end by 4 bases; junction bases not matched to a gene: 3. The CDR3 spans 15 residues. Germline CDR1 SGDLS, CDR2 YYNGEE. Full variable domain (outside the CDR3, taken from reference TRBV9 and TRBJ2-1): DSGVTQTPKHLITATGQRVTLRCSPRSGDLSVYWYQQSLDQGLQFLIQYYNGEERAKGNILERFSAQQFPDLHSELNLSSLELGDSALYFCASSVGQGRYNEQFFGPGTRLTVL.

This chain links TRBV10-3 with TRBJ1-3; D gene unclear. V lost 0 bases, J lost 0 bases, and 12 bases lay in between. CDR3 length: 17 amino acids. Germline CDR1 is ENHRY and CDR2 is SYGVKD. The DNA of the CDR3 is TGTGCCATCAGTGAGTCTCCTATTTCAAACTCTGGAAACACCATATATTTT. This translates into CAISESPISNSGNTIYF.

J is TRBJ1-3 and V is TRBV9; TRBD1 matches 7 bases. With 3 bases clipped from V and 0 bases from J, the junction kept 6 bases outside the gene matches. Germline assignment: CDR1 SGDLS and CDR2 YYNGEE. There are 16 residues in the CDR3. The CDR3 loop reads CASSGTTGLSGNTIYF. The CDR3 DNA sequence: TGTGCCAGCAGCGGCACGACAGGGCTCTCTGGAAACACCATATATTTT. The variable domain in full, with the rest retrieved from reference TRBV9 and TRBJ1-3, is DSGVTQTPKHLITATGQRVTLRCSPRSGDLSVYWYQQSLDQGLQFLIQYYNGEERAKGNILERFSAQQFPDLHSELNLSSLELGDSALYFCASSGTTGLSGNTIYFGEGSWLTVV.

The CDR3 loop is CASGSERENWEQYF. The CDR3 DNA sequence: TGTGCTAGTGGTTCAGAGCGGGAGAATTGGGAGCAGTACTTC. The V and J genes are TRBV12-5 and TRBJ2-7; TRBD2 matches 8 bases. The CDR3 has 14 amino acids. With 4 bases clipped from V and 7 bases from J, the junction kept 9 bases outside the gene matches. Germline V gene data show CDR1 as LGHNT and CDR2 as FRNRAP.

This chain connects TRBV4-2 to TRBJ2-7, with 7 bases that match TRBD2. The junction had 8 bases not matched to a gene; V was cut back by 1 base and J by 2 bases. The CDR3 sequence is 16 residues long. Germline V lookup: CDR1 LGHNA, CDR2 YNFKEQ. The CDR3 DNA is TGTGCCAGCAGCCAAGCGGGCGCGGGAGCCCCCTACGAGCAGTACTTC. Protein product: CASSQAGAGAPYEQYF.

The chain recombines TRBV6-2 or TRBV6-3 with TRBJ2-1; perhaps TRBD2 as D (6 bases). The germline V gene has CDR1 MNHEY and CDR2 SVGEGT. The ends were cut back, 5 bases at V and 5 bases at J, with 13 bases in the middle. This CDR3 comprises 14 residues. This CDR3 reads CASSSGGSNNEQFF. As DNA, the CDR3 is TGTGCCAGCAGTAGCGGAGGGTCCAACAATGAGCAGTTCTTC.

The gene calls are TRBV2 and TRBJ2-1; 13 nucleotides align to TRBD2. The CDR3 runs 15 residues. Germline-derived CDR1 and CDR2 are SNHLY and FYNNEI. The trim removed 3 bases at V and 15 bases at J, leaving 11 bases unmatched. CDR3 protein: CASSEWTSGRDRPFF. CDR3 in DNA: TGTGCCAGCAGTGAGTGGACTAGCGGGAGAGATCGTCCGTTCTTC. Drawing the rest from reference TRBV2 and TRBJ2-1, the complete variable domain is EPEVTQTPSHQVTQMGQEVILRCVPISNHLYFYWYRQILGQKVEFLVSFYNNEISEKSEIFDDQFSVERPDGSNFTLKIRSTKLEDSAMYFCASSEWTSGRDRPFFGPGTRLTVL.

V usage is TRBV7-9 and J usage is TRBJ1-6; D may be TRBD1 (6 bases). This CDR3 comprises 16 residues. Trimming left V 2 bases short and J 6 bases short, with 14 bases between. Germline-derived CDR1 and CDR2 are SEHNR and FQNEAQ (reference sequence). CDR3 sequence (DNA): TGTGCCAGCAGCTTAACAGCGACAGGCTTTAATTCACCCCTCCACTTT. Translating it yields CASSLTATGFNSPLHF.

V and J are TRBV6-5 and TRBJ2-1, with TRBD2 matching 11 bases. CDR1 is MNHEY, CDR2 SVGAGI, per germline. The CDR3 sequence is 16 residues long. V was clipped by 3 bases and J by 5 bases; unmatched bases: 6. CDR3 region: CASSYTSGRSHNEQFF. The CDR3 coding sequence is TGTGCCAGCAGTTATACTAGCGGGAGATCCCACAATGAGCAGTTCTTC.

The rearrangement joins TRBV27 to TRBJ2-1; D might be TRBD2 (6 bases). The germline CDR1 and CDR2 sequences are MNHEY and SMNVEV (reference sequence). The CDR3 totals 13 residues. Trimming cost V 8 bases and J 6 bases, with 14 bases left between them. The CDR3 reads CASQTGATNEQFF. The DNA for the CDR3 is TGTGCCAGCCAAACGGGAGCGACCAATGAGCAGTTCTTC.

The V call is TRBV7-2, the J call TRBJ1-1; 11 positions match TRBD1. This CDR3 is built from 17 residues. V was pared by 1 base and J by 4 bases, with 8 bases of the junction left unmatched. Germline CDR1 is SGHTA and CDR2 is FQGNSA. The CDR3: CASSLVGSGQGVTEAFF. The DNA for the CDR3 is TGTGCCAGCAGCTTAGTAGGTTCGGGACAGGGGGTCACTGAAGCTTTCTTT.

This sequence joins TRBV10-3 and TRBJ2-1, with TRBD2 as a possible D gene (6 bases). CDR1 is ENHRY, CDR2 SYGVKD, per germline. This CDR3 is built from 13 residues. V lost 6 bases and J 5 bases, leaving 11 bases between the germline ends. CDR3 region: CAIRVADNNEQFF. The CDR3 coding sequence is TGTGCCATCAGGGTAGCGGATAACAATGAGCAGTTCTTC.

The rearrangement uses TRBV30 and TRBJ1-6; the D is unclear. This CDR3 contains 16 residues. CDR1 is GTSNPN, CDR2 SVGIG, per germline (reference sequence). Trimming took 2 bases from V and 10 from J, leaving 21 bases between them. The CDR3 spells CAWSTSSDRGRSPLHF. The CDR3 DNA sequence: TGTGCCTGGAGTACCTCCTCAGACCGGGGTCGGTCACCCCTCCACTTT.